This is a list of T cell receptor beta chains from one sample in a study of control samples from healthy donors and cancer patients. Here immunoSEQ multiplex PCR was the method, and the copy in TCRdb shows in-frame clones only, minus some. The sample yields tens of thousands of clones, roughly 89% seen once. Sequenced input: blood. The source of these receptors is a man aged 45 to 65 in good health. The CDR3 runs from the conserved cysteine through the conserved F or W. Each record gives: J gene, D gene, V gene, CDR3 length, clone size, CDR3 DNA, CDR3 protein. A D gene is named only where the DNA matches it firmly. Size is stated for part of the rows, as once, few or many counts, or as a class when the clone is expanded.

>TRBJ1-1|NA|TRBV5-5|14|NA
TGTGCCAGCAGCTTGGTGAGAGGGAACACTGAAGCTTTCTTT
CASSLVRGNTEAFF
>TRBJ1-5|NA|TRBV28|12|NA
TGTGCCAGCGAAATGAGCAATCAGCCCCAGCATTTT
CASEMSNQPQHF
>TRBJ2-7|TRBD1|TRBV7-9|14|NA
TGTGCCAGCAGCTCGGGACAGGGGGTCCACGAGCAGTACTTC
CASSSGQGVHEQYF
>TRBJ1-3|NA|TRBV6-6|12|few
TGTGCCAGCAGTAGACCAAGAAACACCATATATTTT
CASSRPRNTIYF
>TRBJ2-5|TRBD1|TRBV30|13|NA
TGTGCCTGGAGTCCTAGACAGGGTGAGACCCAGTACTTC
CAWSPRQGETQYF
>TRBJ2-2|TRBD1|TRBV5-5|14|NA
TGTGCCAGCAGCTTGGACAGGGGGACCGGGGAGCTGTTTTTT
CASSLDRGTGELFF
>TRBJ1-5|TRBD1|TRBV25-1|17|NA
TGTGCCAGCAGTGAATCAAGCCCCGGGACAGGTAATCAGCCCCAGCATTTT
CASSESSPGTGNQPQHF
>TRBJ1-5|NA|TRBV6-5|14|few
TGTGCCAGCAGCGGAGATCTTAGCAATCAGCCCCAGCATTTT
CASSGDLSNQPQHF
>TRBJ1-1|TRBD1|TRBV27|15|NA
TGTGCCAGCAGTCTTGGGACAGGGCGGAACACTGAAGCTTTCTTT
CASSLGTGRNTEAFF
>TRBJ2-5|TRBD1|TRBV3-1/TRBV3-2|15|NA
TGTGCCAGCAGCCGCGGGACAGGGGACCAAGAGACCCAGTACTTC
CASSRGTGDQETQYF
>TRBJ1-5|TRBD1|TRBV24-1|14|NA
TGTGCCACCAGTTTGGGGACAGTCAATCAGCCCCAGCATTTT
CATSLGTVNQPQHF
>TRBJ2-2|TRBD1|TRBV5-1|15|NA
TGCGCCAGCAGGCGGACAGGGGGTGGCACCGGGGAGCTGTTTTTT
CASRRTGGGTGELFF
>TRBJ1-5|NA|TRBV7-2|13|medium-sized
TGTGCCAGCAGCTTAGCCACCCTCCAGCCCCAGCATTTT
CASSLATLQPQHF
>TRBJ2-3|NA|TRBV27|15|NA
TGTGCCAGCAGTTTATATCCGGATTCCACAGATACGCAGTATTTT
CASSLYPDSTDTQYF
>TRBJ2-4|NA|TRBV6-2/TRBV6-3|15|once
TGTGCCAGCAGTACGACCGGGATAACCTTAAACATTCAGTACTTC
CASSTTGITLNIQYF
>TRBJ2-5|TRBD2|TRBV5-4|16|NA
TGTGCCAGCAGCTCCCGGACTAGCGGGGTAAGAGAGACCCAGTACTTC
CASSSRTSGVRETQYF
>TRBJ1-6|NA|TRBV27|17|NA
TGTGCCAGCAGTTTAAGGGCTGGCGGACGGGTAGATTCACCCCTCCACTTT
CASSLRAGGRVDSPLHF
>TRBJ1-1|TRBD1|TRBV14|15|NA
TGTGCCAGCAGCCTCCGGACAGGGCTGAACACTGAAGCTTTCTTT
CASSLRTGLNTEAFF
>TRBJ2-1|NA|TRBV6-2/TRBV6-3|16|NA
TGTGCCAGCAGTCCCGCCCGCATATCAAAAGGTAATGAGCAGTTCTTC
CASSPARISKGNEQFF
>TRBJ1-5|NA|TRBV7-2|15|NA
TGTGCCAGCAGCTTAACGGGACGGCTTAATCAGCCCCAGCATTTT
CASSLTGRLNQPQHF
>TRBJ1-1|NA|TRBV7-9|16|NA
TGTGCCAGCAGCTTAGCCCGGGCCGAGGGGGACACTGAAGCTTTCTTT
CASSLARAEGDTEAFF
>TRBJ1-5|NA|TRBV4-2|15|few
TGTGCCAGCAGCCAAGTATCACAGGCTAATCAGCCCCAGCATTTT
CASSQVSQANQPQHF
>TRBJ2-3|TRBD2|TRBV28|15|NA
TGTGCCAGCAGTTTATCCCTTAGCGGGGGGGAGGCGCAGTATTTT
CASSLSLSGGEAQYF
>TRBJ1-3|TRBD1|TRBV7-2|16|NA
TGTGCCAGCAGCCCAGGGGGGGGGCGCGGTGGAAACACCATATATTTT
CASSPGGGRGGNTIYF
>TRBJ1-1|NA|TRBV6-6|13|NA
TGTGCCAGCAGTTCCTATGACGCCACTGAAGCTTTCTTT
CASSSYDATEAFF
>TRBJ1-1|NA|TRBV7-7|13|once
TGTGCTAGCAGCTTACTACAGAACACTGAAGCTTTCTTT
CASSLLQNTEAFF
>TRBJ1-1|NA|TRBV7-9|15|NA
TGTGCCAGCAGCTTAGCCACGCCAGAGGAGGGTGAAGCTTTCTTT
CASSLATPEEGEAFF
>TRBJ1-1|NA|TRBV24-1|14|NA
TGTGCCACCAGTGAGGCAGGGGTATTAACTGAAGCTTTCTTT
CATSEAGVLTEAFF
>TRBJ1-4|NA|TRBV5-6|14|NA
TGTGCCAGCAGCTCCTCAGGGGTTACTGAAAAACTGTTTTTT
CASSSSGVTEKLFF
>TRBJ2-3|TRBD2|TRBV6-4|15|medium-sized
TGTGCCAGCAGCACTAGCGGGGGGGCCGCAGATACGCAGTATTTT
CASSTSGGAADTQYF
>TRBJ1-2|NA|TRBV15|14|NA
TGTGCCACCAGCACCGACAGGCCTAACTATGGCTACACCTTC
CATSTDRPNYGYTF
>TRBJ1-5|NA|TRBV5-6|13|NA
TGTGCCAGCAGCTTGGGGAGGGATCAGCCCCAGCATTTT
CASSLGRDQPQHF
>TRBJ2-7|NA|TRBV10-1|14|NA
TGCGCCAGCAGACCAGGGGCGCGTGGATACGAGCAGTACTTC
CASRPGARGYEQYF
>TRBJ1-5|NA|TRBV24-1|14|once
TGTGCCACCAGTGATTTGTTGTCAGATCAGCCCCAGCATTTT
CATSDLLSDQPQHF
>TRBJ1-2|NA|TRBV10-2|11|NA
TGCGCCACCCACAGGGACGGTGGCTACACCTTC
CATHRDGGYTF
>TRBJ2-3|NA|TRBV10-2|13|NA
TGCGCCAGCAGTCGCAGGGGGAGGGATACGCAGTATTTT
CASSRRGRDTQYF
>TRBJ2-7|NA|TRBV5-6|15|NA
TGTGCCAGCAGCTTGGGGGGGGCCGCAATCTACGAGCAGTACTTC
CASSLGGAAIYEQYF
>TRBJ1-1|TRBD1|TRBV11-3|14|NA
TGTGCCAGCAGCTCCCAGGGGGTGGTTTCTGAAGCTTTCTTT
CASSSQGVVSEAFF
>TRBJ1-6|NA|TRBV3-1/TRBV3-2|13|NA
TGTGCCAGCAGCCTTAGGGGGGCCTCACCCCTCCACTTT
CASSLRGASPLHF
>TRBJ1-1|NA|TRBV30|13|once
TGTGCCTGGATTTTCGAAGGGGTCCCTGAAGCTTTCTTT
CAWIFEGVPEAFF
>TRBJ1-2|NA|TRBV11-2|13|NA
TGTGCCAGCAGCTTAAGCGGAGTATATGGCTACACCTTC
CASSLSGVYGYTF